This T cell receptor (beta chain) is from a study of T cell changes during pregnancy in multiple sclerosis. Germline-derived CDR1 and CDR2 are MNHNS and SASEGT. V lost 5 bases and J lost 2, with 9 bases in between. The CDR3 extends over 14 amino acids. Data came from immunoSEQ multiplex PCR; TCRdb stores just in-frame clones and leaves some out. This sample has approximately 51,000 clones, with 85% to 95% found just once. The sequence derives from a female donor with multiple sclerosis, enrolled in a pregnancy study. The specimen was CD4+ T cells from peripheral blood mononuclear cells, collected in the second trimester of pregnancy. The V call is TRBV6-1, the J call TRBJ2-2; D is possibly TRBD1 (5 bases). CDR3 nucleotides: TGTGCCAGCAGTCCTCGGACAAACACCGGGGAGCTGTTTTTT. This gives the protein CASSPRTNTGELFF.